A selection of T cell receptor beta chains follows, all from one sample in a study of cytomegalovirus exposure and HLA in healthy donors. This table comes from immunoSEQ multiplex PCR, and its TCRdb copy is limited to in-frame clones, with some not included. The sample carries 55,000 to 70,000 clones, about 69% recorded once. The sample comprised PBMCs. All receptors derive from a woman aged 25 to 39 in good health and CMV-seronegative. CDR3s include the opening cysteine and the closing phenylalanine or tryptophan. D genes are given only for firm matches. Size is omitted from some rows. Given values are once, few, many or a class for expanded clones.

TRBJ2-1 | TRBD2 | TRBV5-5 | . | CASGREGRDEQFF | TGTGCCAGCGGGCGGGAGGGCCGTGATGAGCAGTTCTTC
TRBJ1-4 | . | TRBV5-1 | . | CASASRGGVNEKLFF | TGCGCCAGCGCCTCGCGGGGGGGAGTTAATGAAAAACTGTTTTTT
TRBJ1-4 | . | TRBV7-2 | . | CASSAQSREKLFF | TGTGCCAGCAGCGCCCAATCGCGGGAAAAACTGTTTTTT
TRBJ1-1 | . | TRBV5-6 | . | CASSLKYGVPNTEAFF | TGTGCCAGCAGCTTGAAGTACGGGGTCCCGAACACTGAAGCTTTCTTT
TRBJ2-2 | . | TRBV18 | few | CASLPRAGELFF | TGTGCCAGTCTTCCCAGGGCCGGGGAGCTGTTTTTT
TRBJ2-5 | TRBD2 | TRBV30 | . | CAWKLAGGETQYF | TGTGCCTGGAAACTAGCGGGAGGAGAGACCCAGTACTTC
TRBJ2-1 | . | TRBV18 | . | CASSPLVLTAQQEQFF | TGTGCCAGCTCACCACTAGTACTCACAGCTCAACAGGAGCAGTTCTTC
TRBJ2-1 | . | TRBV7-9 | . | CATLLGNSGYNIYNEQFF | TGTGCCACCTTGCTAGGGAACAGCGGTTATAATATCTACAATGAGCAGTTCTTC
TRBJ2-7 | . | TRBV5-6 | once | CASSLGSESSYEQYF | TGTGCCAGCAGCTTGGGTAGCGAGAGCTCCTACGAGCAGTACTTC
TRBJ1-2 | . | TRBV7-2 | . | CASSLAGEGYGYTF | TGTGCCAGCAGCTTAGCGGGGGAGGGGTATGGCTACACCTTC
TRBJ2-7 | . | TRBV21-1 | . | CASSKDPGLKSYEQYF | TGTGCCAGCAGCAAAGATCCGGGACTAAAGTCTTACGAGCAGTACTTC